This TCR beta chain was recovered during a study of T-cell reconstitution after alpha-beta-depleted transplantation in children. Germline CDR1 SQVTM, CDR2 ANQGSEA. The CDR3 runs 12 residues. Trimming took 6 bases from V and 2 from J, leaving 10 bases between them. The TCRbeta library was prepared with unique molecular identifiers. Each CDR3 protein is one row after TCRdb ran MiXCR on the PCR reads. The sample consists of 200,000 to 250,000 distinct CDR3 sequences, approximately 9.5% of them appearing once. The sample consisted of PBMCs from the stem cell graft donor, taken from the stem cell graft. The rearrangement links TRBV29-1 to TRBJ2-5; D is perhaps TRBD1 or TRBD2 (5 bases each). The source of this sequence is a human donor who donated a stem cell graft to a child with acute lymphoblastic leukemia. The CDR3 is CSVRDRQETQYF. CDR3 DNA sequence: TGCAGCGTCCGGGACCGGCAAGAGACCCAGTACTTC.